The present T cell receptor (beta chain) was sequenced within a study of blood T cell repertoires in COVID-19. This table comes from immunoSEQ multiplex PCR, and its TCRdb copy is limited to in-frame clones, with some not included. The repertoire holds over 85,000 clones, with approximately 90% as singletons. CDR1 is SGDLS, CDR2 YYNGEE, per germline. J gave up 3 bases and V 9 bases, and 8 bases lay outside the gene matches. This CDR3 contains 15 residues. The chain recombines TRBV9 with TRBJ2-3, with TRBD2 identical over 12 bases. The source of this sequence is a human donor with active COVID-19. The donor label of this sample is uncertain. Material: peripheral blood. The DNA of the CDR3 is TGTGCCACCGCTAGCGGGGGGGCCGGAACAGATACGCAGTATTTT. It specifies CATASGGAGTDTQYF. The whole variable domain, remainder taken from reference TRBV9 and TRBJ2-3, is DSGVTQTPKHLITATGQRVTLRCSPRSGDLSVYWYQQSLDQGLQFLIQYYNGEERAKGNILERFSAQQFPDLHSELNLSSLELGDSALYFCATASGGAGTDTQYFGPGTRLTVL.